This T cell receptor (beta chain) appears in the sequencing data of a study of blood T cell repertoires in COVID-19 (dated by TCRdb to 2020 to 2021). Context from the whole study: ImmuneRACE Cohort 3 recovered participants were defined by two consecutive negative NP/OP PCR tests, healthcare professional clearance, or symptom resolution. The samples were drawn from the first 160 participants of the ongoing ImmuneRACE study and from more than 1,000 subjects provided by 6 global collaborators. The material from the prospective study consisted of cDNA or gDNA derived from T cells, B-cell-depleted T cells, or PBMCs. Where available, HLA class I and class II types were obtained from metadata supplied by the sample provider rather than from assay-based typing. Nearly every sample came with metadata listing a de-identified subject ID, COVID-19 status, age in years and sex. Subjects who had been exposed to COVID-19, were actively infected with it, or had recovered from it provided the deeply sampled blood TCRbeta repertoires that made up the dataset. The collaborator samples originated in the United States, Italy and Spain and spanned the acute and convalescent phases of COVID-19. The repertoires were released in a freely available public database meant as a resource for research on the immune response to SARS-CoV-2. General conclusions and limits of the study: Clinical and demographic metadata were provided uncurated, with the amount varying by source and participant.

The immunoSEQ Assay, a bias-controlled multiplex PCR, was used to amplify TCRbeta CDR3 regions from genomic DNA. In the authors' own workflow: Nucleated cell counts per sample were estimated from amplification of reference gene primers within the assay. To quantify the absolute abundance of each unique TCRbeta CDR3 rearrangement, sequence reads were collapsed and filtered. For each sample, productive Simpson clonality was calculated as the square root of Simpson's diversity index across productive rearrangements. Drawn from immuneACCESS, this table holds only the in-frame rearrangements with V and J called that TCRdb kept. Clones are partly lost; checked studies trace under half to an unresolved V gene and leave the rest unexplained. V, J and clone size are those of that table, while D and trimming were read from the DNA. The sample profile shows 200,000 to 250,000 clones; about nine tenths of them were found once. 3% to 3.5% of the sample rests with the top ten.

A word on this clone: Its antigen specificity is not known. No much larger clone is present one base from it, and per-base qualities are unavailable.

Participants in the prospective study were aged roughly 18 to 89 years, lived in 24 United States geographic areas, and enrolled through a virtual design. To assign participants to cohorts, the prospective study relied on clinical history that participants themselves reported in a screening survey and a study questionnaire. In the prospective study, whole blood, serum and a nasopharyngeal or oropharyngeal swab were collected from each participant by mobile phlebotomists. Prospective study participants could optionally give additional blood draws and questionnaires over an approximately two-month period. Prospective study blood samples were shipped either frozen or at room temperature before DNA extraction. Material: PBMCs or T cells enriched from blood (not recorded which). The clonotype originates from a woman aged 45-65 years in a cohort exposed to, infected with or recovered from COVID-19 (not recorded which).

For the CDR3, the sequence is CASSSPYRAQETQYF. In nucleotides, the sequence is TGCGCCAGCAGCTCGCCTTACAGGGCCCAAGAGACCCAGTACTTC. The rearranged segments are TRBV5-1 and TRBJ2-5, and possibly TRBD1, on 6 matching bases. As encoded in the germline V gene, CDR1 is SGHRS while CDR2 is YFSETQ. Inclusive of the bounding cysteine and phenylalanine, the CDR3 is 15 residues long. The kept DNA is CDR3 alone, 45 bases in frame from the first base. V is pared back by 3 bases and J by 1 base, with 13 bases lying between the germline termini.